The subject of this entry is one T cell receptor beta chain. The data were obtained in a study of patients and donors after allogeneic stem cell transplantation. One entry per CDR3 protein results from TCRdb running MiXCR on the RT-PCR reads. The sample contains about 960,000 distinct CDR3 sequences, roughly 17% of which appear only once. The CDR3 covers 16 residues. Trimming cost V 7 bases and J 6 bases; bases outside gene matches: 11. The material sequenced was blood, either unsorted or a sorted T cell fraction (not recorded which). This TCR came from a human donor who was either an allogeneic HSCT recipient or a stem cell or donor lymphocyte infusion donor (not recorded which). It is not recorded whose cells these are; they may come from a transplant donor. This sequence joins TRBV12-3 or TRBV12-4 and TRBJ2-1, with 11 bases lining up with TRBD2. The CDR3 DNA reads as TGTGCCAGCACCCTGGTAGCGGGGGGGTGGAGCAATGAGCAGTTCTTC. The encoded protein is CASTLVAGGWSNEQFF.